One sample yielded the 20 T cell receptor beta chains listed below, sequenced in a study of T cell responses to AZD1222 COVID-19 vaccine (dated by TCRdb to the early 2020s). The time point label, as the study defines it: baseline before first vaccination. Receptor amplification or capture employed the immunoSEQ multiplex PCR assay. TCRdb carries this immuneACCESS record with in-frame sequences only. Its versions omit some clonotypes, under half of them owing to an unresolved V gene in the studies checked, with the rest unexplained. This sample has around 100,000 clones in its table, and around 90% of those were observed once. The top ten hold about 4.8% of the sample. Material: peripheral blood, obtained on day 0 of AZD1222 vaccination. The receptors were sampled from an adult in good health.

V usage is TRBV9 and J usage is TRBJ2-3, with D tentatively TRBD1 (5 bases). This CDR3 has 13 residues. The germline V gene has CDR1 SGDLS and CDR2 YYNGEE. V gave up 2 bases and J gave up 6 bases, with 10 bases separating them. The CDR3 spells CASSVNRHDTQYF. CDR3 nucleotides: TGTGCCAGCAGCGTCAACAGGCACGATACGCAGTATTTT. Full variable domain (missing parts from reference TRBV9 and TRBJ2-3): DSGVTQTPKHLITATGQRVTLRCSPRSGDLSVYWYQQSLDQGLQFLIQYYNGEERAKGNILERFSAQQFPDLHSELNLSSLELGDSALYFCASSVNRHDTQYFGPGTRLTVL.

The chain uses TRBV25-1 and TRBJ2-5, with 8 bases fitting TRBD2. The germline CDR1 and CDR2 sequences are MGHDK and SYGVNS. This CDR3 is built from 14 residues. Germline trimming cut 8 bases from V and 3 bases from J; bases unmatched to any gene: 8. The CDR3 nucleotides are TGTGCCAGCGACGGTGGACTAGCTAAAGAGACCCAGTACTTC. Its translation: CASDGGLAKETQYF.

V and J are TRBV30 and TRBJ2-5, with D tentatively TRBD1 (6 bases). The CDR3 runs 13 residues. Per the germline V gene, CDR1 is GTSNPN and CDR2 is SVGIG (reference sequence). Deletions cut 7 bases from V and 4 bases from J, with 16 bases between. The CDR3 is CASKGTSGETQYF. In DNA form, the CDR3 reads TGTGCCTCCAAGGGGACAAGCGGAGAGACCCAGTACTTC.

CDR3 bases: TGTGCCTGGAGTATAGCGGAGGCCGATACGCAGTATTTT. This gives the protein CAWSIAEADTQYF. The chain is built from TRBV30 and TRBJ2-3; weak D call: TRBD2 (6 bases). Germline V CDR1 and CDR2: GTSNPN, SVGIG (reference sequence). The CDR3 has 13 residues. V dropped 2 bases and J dropped 6 bases, with 12 bases sitting between them. The whole variable domain, filled in from reference TRBV30 and TRBJ2-3, reads SQTIHQWPATLVQPVGSPLSLECTVEGTSNPNLYWYRQAAGRGLQLLFYSVGIGQISSEVPQNLSASRPQDRQFILSSKKLLLSDSGFYLCAWSIAEADTQYFGPGTRLTVL.

The chain is built from TRBV28 and TRBJ1-2, with D perhaps TRBD1 (6 bases). The CDR3 sequence is 17 residues long. V was shortened by 5 bases and J by 4 bases, with 23 bases between the two germline ends. In germline, CDR1 is MDHEN, CDR2 SYDVKM. The CDR3 sequence: CASSPPGIVQGIYGYTF. DNA for the CDR3: TGTGCCAGCAGTCCACCAGGGATTGTTCAGGGGATCTATGGCTACACCTTC.

This chain joins TRBV7-9 and TRBJ1-2; D is ambiguous. V was clipped by 5 bases and J by 3 bases, with 16 bases between them. The germline V gene encodes CDR1 SEHNR and CDR2 FQNEAQ (reference sequence). CDR3 size: 15 residues. The CDR3 DNA is TGTGCCAGCAGCCCCGACTCATTCTCACACTATGGCTACACCTTC. Its protein product is CASSPDSFSHYGYTF.

This chain uses TRBV21-1 with TRBJ1-6. TRBV21-1 is an annotated pseudogene. This CDR3 has 15 residues. CDR3 sequence: CASSPREGPNSPLHF. CDR3 nucleotides: TGTGCCAGCAGCCCCCGGGAGGGTCCGAATTCACCCCTCCACTTT.

The chain links TRBV27 to TRBJ2-7; D possibly corresponds to TRBD1 (6 bases). Germline assignment: CDR1 MNHEY and CDR2 SMNVEV (reference sequence). The V end lost 4 bases, the J end lost 7 bases, and 14 bases lay between the germline ends. The length of the CDR3 is 13 residues. The CDR3 nucleotides are TGTGCCAGCAGTTGGGGGCCGGGGTTTGAGCAGTACTTC. This codes for CASSWGPGFEQYF.

The chain is built from TRBV7-7 and TRBJ2-7; D unclear. CDR1 is SSHAT, CDR2 FNYEAQ, per germline (reference sequence). The CDR3 extends over 11 amino acids. The germline V and J ends were trimmed by 11 bases and 3 bases, with 11 bases remaining between them. CDR3 nucleotides: TGTGCCGAGGCTCGTAACTACGAGCAGTACTTC. Translated, it gives CAEARNYEQYF.

The chain recombines TRBV7-6 with TRBJ2-1; D is undetermined. Germline CDR1 reads SGHVS; CDR2 reads FNYEAQ. V lost 7 bases, J lost 2 bases, and 15 bases lay in between. The CDR3 sequence is 15 residues long. For the CDR3, the DNA is TGTGCCAGCACCCTAGGGCCGGCTACCTACAATGAGCAGTTCTTC. Amino acids: CASTLGPATYNEQFF.

The chain is built from TRBV5-5 and TRBJ1-4; D is uncertain. CDR3 size: 12 residues. With 4 bases removed from V and 8 bases from J, the gap between germline ends came to 9 bases. Germline-derived CDR1 and CDR2 are SGHKS and YYEKEE (reference sequence). As DNA, the CDR3 is TGTGCCAGCAGCCTCCCACGAGAAAAACTGTTTTTT. Its translation: CASSLPREKLFF.

The rearrangement uses TRBV12-3 or TRBV12-4 and TRBJ1-1; D ambiguous. This CDR3 contains 12 residues. The V end lost 8 bases, the J end lost 1 base, and 8 bases lay between the germline ends. CDR3 bases: TGTGCCAGCTTACTGGAGAACACTGAAGCTTTCTTT. Its protein product is CASLLENTEAFF.

This rearrangement joins TRBV7-8 to TRBJ2-5; the D gene is possibly TRBD2 (6 bases). Trimming took off 6 bases at V and 2 bases at J, with 13 bases between the two ends. The CDR3 consists of 14 residues. Looked up from germline, CDR1 is SGHVS and CDR2 is FQNEAQ. In nucleotides, the CDR3 is TGTGCCAGCAGGTACCTAGCGCCACAAGAGACCCAGTACTTC. It specifies CASRYLAPQETQYF.

The chain joins TRBV6-5 to TRBJ2-3, with unresolved D. The CDR3 contains 13 residues. The germline V and J ends were trimmed by 4 bases and 2 bases, with 7 bases remaining between them. Germline V CDR1 and CDR2: MNHEY, SVGAGI. The CDR3 region has the DNA TGTGCCAGCAGTTCAAGATTCACAGATACGCAGTATTTT. Its translation: CASSSRFTDTQYF.

This clone was detected only once. This rearrangement joins TRBV18 to TRBJ2-2; 8 nucleotides line up with TRBD1. V dropped 1 base and J dropped 4; count of bases not matched to a gene: 2. The germline CDR1 and CDR2 sequences are KGHSH and LQKENI. The CDR3 has 15 residues. CDR3 loop: CASSPRQGFTGELFF. The DNA for the CDR3 is TGTGCCAGCTCACCACGACAGGGGTTCACCGGGGAGCTGTTTTTT. The entire variable domain, with the rest obtained from reference TRBV18 and TRBJ2-2, is as follows: NAGVMQNPRHLVRRRGQEARLRCSPMKGHSHVYWYRQLPEEGLKFMVYLQKENIIDESGMPKERFSAEFPKEGPSILRIQQVVRGDSAAYFCASSPRQGFTGELFFGEGSRLTVL.

The V call is TRBV12-3 or TRBV12-4, the J call TRBJ1-1; TRBD1 is a possible D gene (5 bases). Trimming left V 3 bases short and J 4 bases short, with 9 bases between. The CDR3 covers 13 residues. The CDR3 sequence is CASSLGTPTEAFF. CDR3 coding DNA: TGTGCCAGCAGTTTGGGGACCCCCACTGAAGCTTTCTTT.

J is TRBJ2-1 and V is TRBV11-1; D is unclear. V was trimmed by 1 base and J by 1 base, leaving 8 bases between them. The germline gives CDR1 SGHAT, CDR2 FQDESV (reference sequence). There are 15 residues in the CDR3. CDR3 bases: TGTGCCAGCAGCTTAGTCCAGATATCCTACAATGAGCAGTTCTTC. This codes for CASSLVQISYNEQFF.

The chain employs TRBV27 and TRBJ1-2; possible D gene TRBD1, 6 bases. The V and J ends lost 5 bases and 4 bases respectively, with 14 bases between them. The germline CDR1 and CDR2 sequences are MNHEY and SMNVEV (reference sequence). The CDR3 has 14 amino acids. CDR3 DNA sequence: TGTGCCAGCAGTCCGGGACACAGAATCTATGGCTACACCTTC. Residues: CASSPGHRIYGYTF.

This clone was seen a few times. J is TRBJ1-1 and V is TRBV10-3; 8 bases are shared with TRBD1. Germline V gives CDR1 ENHRY, CDR2 SYGVKD. The CDR3 is made up of 14 amino acids. V lost 2 bases and J lost 5; bases outside the gene matches: 4. CDR3 amino acids: CAISESRGQTEAFF. As DNA, the CDR3 is TGTGCCATCAGTGAGAGCAGGGGGCAAACTGAAGCTTTCTTT.

The chain links TRBV4-2 to TRBJ1-5, with D maybe TRBD1 (6 bases). The germline V and J ends were trimmed by 1 base and 4 bases, with 11 bases remaining between them. Germline lookup yields CDR1 LGHNA and CDR2 YNFKEQ. The length of the CDR3 is 15 residues. DNA of the CDR3: TGTGCCAGCAGCCAAGCAGGGACAACGAATCAGCCCCAGCATTTT. Translation gives CASSQAGTTNQPQHF.